This entry is about one T cell receptor beta chain. The clone's antigen remains unknown. Base qualities are not provided; no much larger clone lies one nucleotide away. This entry belongs to a study of shared clonotypes between healthy human individuals (dated by TCRdb to 2019 to 2021). Background on the whole study: The cohort comprised a couple of women and a few men aged 18 to 49 years. For each donor, CD4 naive and CD4 memory were each given three plates, CD8 naive was given two plates, and CD8 memory was given one plate. Per donor, leukapheresis produced somewhere between about 0.85 and 9.5 billion PBMCs. Different laboratories and diverse techniques were used to prepare libraries and sequence TCR repertoires, to increase sequencing depth and limit assay-specific biases. Blood TCR repertoires of roughly 5 healthy adults were deeply sequenced to estimate repertoire size and the extent of clonotype sharing between individuals.

Using the deep immunoSEQ assay, multiplex PCR amplified TCR CDR3 regions from genomic DNA. For each cell subset, the extracted genomic DNA was distributed evenly across all wells of several immunoSEQ 96-well plates, and each plate served as one replicate. For sorted subsets, about 200 ng genomic DNA, equal to tens of thousands of T cell genomes, was loaded into each replicate PCR. Purified libraries were quantified with a Qubit 3.0 fluorometer, sized on a Bioanalyzer 2100, and re-quantified with the KAPA Library Quantification kit. A separate single-read 150-cycle Illumina NextSeq 550 flow cell was used to sequence each immunoSEQ 96-well plate. On the authors' methods: Because the immunoSEQ output included only junctional sequences and no quality scores, the filtering could not be the same as the filtering used for full-length reads. To assign V/J genes and CDR3, sequences were annotated using PyIR, a Python wrapper for IgBLAST v1.9, with IMGT germline references. Reads were filtered out if the reads had weak V/J assignments (E-value above 1e-6), no CDR3, stop codons, out-of-frame junctions, or ambiguous translated residues. V3J clonotypes were defined by identical inferred V gene, J gene, and CDR3 amino acid sequence. Percentage overlap between repertoires was calculated by dividing the number of shared unique clonotypes by the size of the smaller repertoire. Richness of each repertoire was evaluated using RTK rarefaction, the Chao1 estimator, and Recon v2.1 estimates of unobserved clonotypes. OLGA was used to compute generation probabilities for all TCRbeta clonotypes that the gDNA method yielded from a handful of donors. The clones in this table, taken by TCRdb from immuneACCESS, are in-frame only. Not every clone is retained; where verified, under half of the shortfall comes from an unresolved V gene, and the cause of the rest is unknown. The DNA gave D and trimming, while V, J and clone size come from that table. A total of over 950,000 clones appear in this sample, approximately 77% of them only once. The top ten constitute 0.89% of the sample.

V gives up 3 bases and J gives up 2 bases, and the segment between their germline ends measures 14 bases. Looking up the germline V gene yields CDR1 ENHRY and CDR2 SYGVKD. Including the terminal cysteine and phenylalanine, the CDR3 comprises 16 residues. Just the 48-base CDR3 DNA is kept, in frame starting at base 1. Healthy HIV-negative adults with no recently reported acute infections or vaccinations were included as donors. Only Caucasian adults living in Nashville, Tennessee, USA were represented among the donors. CD4+ T cells were enriched by magnetic negative selection; naive cells were then positively selected on CD45RA, and the negative fraction formed the memory subset. After blood collection by leukapheresis, PBMCs were isolated using Ficoll-Histopaque density gradient centrifugation and then cryopreserved in the vapor phase of liquid nitrogen. Analytical flow cytometry was used to check the purity and quantity of every magnetically sorted T cell population. From each sorted fraction, genomic DNA was isolated and quantified by UV absorbance on a Nanodrop 2000c.

The study at large found these results: Sampling was restricted to blood, and TCR repertoires in tissues likely differ from the TCR repertoires found in blood. Compared with non-shared clonotypes, the clonotypes found in all four sorted-subset donors had higher generation probabilities. About 5% of naive CD4, 3% to 3.5% of naive CD8, around 2.3% of memory CD4, and over 0.35% of memory CD8 clonotypes were shared across several donors. Even with the large sequencing depth, rarefaction of the sorted-subset datasets indicated that sequencing was incomplete. Pairwise subsampling indicated that sequencing depth was expected to affect the degree of clonotype sharing among donors. The small number of donors limited the genetic and exposure-history diversity represented. Naive subsets generally had larger estimated clonotype richness than memory subsets did.

The clonotype originates from a man younger than 35 in good health. Some clones in this sample may be carry-over from other donors' samples. Sequencing used memory CD4+ T cells from PBMCs. The label giving this sample's cell subset or site can be read as: CD45RA-negative fraction. This sequence uses TRBV10-3 and TRBJ1-3; the D gene is perhaps TRBD1, on 6 matching bases. CDR3 loop: CAISEGAGTTGNTIYF. The nucleotide sequence reads TGTGCCATCAGTGAAGGGGCCGGGACAACTGGAAACACCATATATTTT.